This passage covers 17 T cell receptor beta chains from one sample sequenced in a study of patients and donors after allogeneic stem cell transplantation. TCRdb redid the calling of the RT-PCR reads with MiXCR, one entry per CDR3 protein. The sample lists more than 850,000 distinct CDR3 sequences, over 15% occurring once. Sequenced material: blood, either unsorted or a sorted T cell fraction (not recorded which). These TCRs come from a human donor who was either an allogeneic HSCT recipient or a stem cell or donor lymphocyte infusion donor (not recorded which). It is not recorded whose cells these are; they may come from a transplant donor.

Comments on this clonotype: One end of the junction is discordant with germline, which a read error may explain. CDR3: CAISESRGRGIQETQYF. The CDR3 DNA sequence: TGTGCCATAAGTGAGTCTCGGGGCAGGGGAATCCAAGAGACCCAGTACTTC. The chain combines TRBV10-3 with TRBJ2-5; D is possibly TRBD1 (6 bases). Germline lookup yields CDR1 ENHRY and CDR2 SYGVKD. The CDR3 contains 17 residues.

This clonotype was seen at least ten times. The rearrangement links TRBV29-1 to TRBJ2-1, with D perhaps given as TRBD1 or TRBD2 (5 bases each). Germline V lookup: CDR1 SQVTM, CDR2 ANQGSEA. The CDR3 totals 13 residues. The V end was cut by 7 bases, the J end by 0 bases, with 10 bases between. The CDR3, as DNA: TGCAGCGCGTGGGGGAGCTCCTACAATGAGCAGTTCTTC. Protein sequence: CSAWGSSYNEQFF.

This clonotype was seen more than once but under ten times. The chain has TRBV5-1 and TRBJ2-3; weak D call: TRBD2 (6 bases). The CDR3 extends over 16 amino acids. V lost 0 bases to trimming and J lost 8 bases, with 19 bases between them. The germline gives CDR1 SGHRS, CDR2 YFSETQ. The CDR3 DNA follows: TGCGCCAGCAGCTTGGCGTCGGGAGAAAGGCGGGGTACGCAGTATTTT. This sequence encodes CASSLASGERRGTQYF.

The CDR3 spells CASKQQITSYEQYF. The CDR3 DNA is TGTGCCAGCAAGCAACAGATTACCTCCTACGAGCAGTACTTC. The rearrangement uses TRBV6-1 and TRBJ2-7; D is ambiguous. Germline CDR1 is MNHNS and CDR2 is SASEGT. The CDR3 has 14 residues. Deletions cut 7 bases from V and 0 bases from J, with 13 bases between.

CDR3: CASSFRGTGDYNEQFF. Written as DNA, the CDR3 is TGTGCCAGCAGCTTCCGCGGGACAGGAGACTACAATGAGCAGTTCTTC. This rearrangement joins TRBV7-8 to TRBJ2-1; 8 bases agree with TRBD1. CDR1 SGHVS and CDR2 FQNEAQ come from the germline V gene. The CDR3 is 16 residues long. J gave up 3 bases and V 3 bases, and 7 bases lay outside the gene matches.

V gene TRBV10-3 combines with J gene TRBJ1-5, with D perhaps matching TRBD1 (5 bases). This CDR3 contains 15 residues. The germline V gene encodes CDR1 ENHRY and CDR2 SYGVKD. Trimming removed 2 bases from V and 3 bases from J, with 11 bases in between. The DNA of the CDR3 is TGTGCCATCAGTGAGGAGGGGAGGGACAATCAGCCCCAGCATTTT. Residues: CAISEEGRDNQPQHF.

This chain joins TRBV7-9 and TRBJ1-6; D gene uncertain. The CDR3 totals 17 residues. Germline values: CDR1 SEHNR, CDR2 FQNEAQ (reference sequence). The V end lost 5 bases, the J end lost 0 bases, and 14 bases lay between the germline ends. The CDR3 DNA reads TGTGCCAGCAGCGCCACAACCGGCAGCTCCTATAATTCACCCCTCCACTTT. It encodes CASSATTGSSYNSPLHF.

This chain links TRBV20-1 with TRBJ2-5; tentative D call: TRBD1 (6 bases). The CDR3 loop spans 12 amino acids. Trimming stripped 2 bases from V and 4 bases from J, with 8 bases between. Germline V gene data show CDR1 as DFQATT and CDR2 as SNEGSKA (reference sequence). The CDR3 loop reads CSARYRVETQYF. The CDR3 region has the DNA TGCAGTGCTAGATACAGGGTAGAGACCCAGTACTTC.

A few counts support this clonotype. The rearrangement uses TRBV5-6 and TRBJ2-3; D gene uncertain. V lost 2 bases and J 3 bases, leaving 13 bases between the germline ends. The CDR3 totals 15 residues. Germline CDR1 and CDR2: SGHDT and YYEEEE. The CDR3 DNA reads TGTGCCAGCAGCTTCGACGCCCCGGCGACAGATACGCAGTATTTT. Translated, it gives CASSFDAPATDTQYF.

The chain employs TRBV6-5 and TRBJ1-4; D unresolved. V shed 2 bases and J shed 3 bases, with 7 bases lying between them. Germline V gene data show CDR1 as MNHEY and CDR2 as SVGAGI. The CDR3 consists of 14 residues. As DNA, the CDR3 is TGTGCCAGCAGTTACGATCGGTCTAATGAAAAACTGTTTTTT. This gives the protein CASSYDRSNEKLFF.

The CDR3 sequence: CASRRPGQGLNEQFF. The CDR3 nucleotides are TGTGCCAGCAGACGCCCGGGACAGGGTCTAAATGAGCAGTTCTTC. V and J are TRBV11-2 and TRBJ2-1; TRBD1 matches 9 bases. The CDR3 has 15 amino acids. Trimming removed 6 bases from V and 7 bases from J; junction bases left unmatched: 10. In germline, CDR1 is SGHAT, CDR2 FQNNGV.

The chain is built from TRBV4-1 and TRBJ2-3; 7 nucleotides agree with TRBD2. With V trimmed by 0 bases and J by 1 base, 4 bases remained unmatched. The CDR3 extends over 16 amino acids. CDR1 and CDR2 from the germline V gene are MGHRA and YSYEKL. The CDR3 protein is CASSQDGLAGTDTQYF. In DNA, the CDR3 is TGCGCCAGCAGCCAAGATGGGCTAGCGGGCACAGATACGCAGTATTTT.

V is TRBV2 and J is TRBJ2-7; D ambiguous. V lost 6 bases to trimming and J lost 0 bases, with 12 bases between them. Germline loops: CDR1 SNHLY, CDR2 FYNNEI. This CDR3 spans 14 amino acids. CDR3 DNA: TGTGCCAGCAGGGTGGAAGGCGCCTCCTACGAGCAGTACTTC. This codes for CASRVEGASYEQYF. Filled out from reference TRBV2 and TRBJ2-7, the complete variable domain reads EPEVTQTPSHQVTQMGQEVILRCVPISNHLYFYWYRQILGQKVEFLVSFYNNEISEKSEIFDDQFSVERPDGSNFTLKIRSTKLEDSAMYFCASRVEGASYEQYFGPGTRLTVT.

V is TRBV24-1 and J is TRBJ2-1, with 10 bases aligning to TRBD2. The V segment lost 9 bases and the J segment 5 bases; nucleotides outside the gene matches: 6. CDR1 KGHDR and CDR2 SFDVKD come from the germline V gene. The CDR3 extends over 14 amino acids. Here the CDR3 reads CATGGTSEHNEQFF. In DNA, the CDR3 is TGTGCCACCGGCGGGACTAGCGAACACAATGAGCAGTTCTTC.

This clonotype was seen more than once but under ten times. The CDR3 region is CASSYSKQRGQGDYEQYF. The CDR3 DNA sequence: TGTGCCAGCAGTTACTCGAAGCAGAGGGGACAGGGGGATTACGAGCAGTACTTC. This chain links TRBV6-2 or TRBV6-3 with TRBJ2-7; 11 bases agree with TRBD1. The CDR3 has 18 amino acids. Germline values: CDR1 MNHEY, CDR2 SVGEGT. Trimming at V came to 0 bases and at J to 4 bases, leaving 11 bases not matched to a gene.

This clonotype was found a few times. The chain employs TRBV5-1 and TRBJ2-1; the D is unclear. Germline V lookup: CDR1 SGHRS, CDR2 YFSETQ. This CDR3 is built from 14 residues. V lost 4 bases and J lost 3, with 11 bases in between. Here the CDR3 DNA reads TGCGCCAGCAGCACAAGTACTGGCTACAATGAGCAGTTCTTC. Its protein is CASSTSTGYNEQFF.

This clonotype has only a few counts. The J gene is TRBJ2-2, the V gene TRBV27; 7 nucleotides align to TRBD2. The CDR3 totals 15 residues. The V segment lost 8 bases and the J segment 3 bases; nucleotides outside the gene matches: 9. The germline V gene has CDR1 MNHEY and CDR2 SMNVEV (reference sequence). CDR3 amino acids: CASPLAGEHTGELFF. The CDR3 DNA reads as TGTGCCAGCCCCCTTGCGGGGGAGCACACCGGGGAGCTGTTTTTT.